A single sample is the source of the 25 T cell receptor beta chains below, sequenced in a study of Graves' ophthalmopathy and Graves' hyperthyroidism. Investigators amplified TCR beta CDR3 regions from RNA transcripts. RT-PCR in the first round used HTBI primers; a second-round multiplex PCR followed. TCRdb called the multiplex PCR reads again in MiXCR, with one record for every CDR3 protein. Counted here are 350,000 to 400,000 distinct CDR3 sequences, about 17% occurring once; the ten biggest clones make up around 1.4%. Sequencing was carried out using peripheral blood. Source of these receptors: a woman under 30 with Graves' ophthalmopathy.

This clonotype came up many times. The CDR3 coding sequence is TGCAGTGCTGGAAGCATAGCGGGAGGGAAGTACGAGCAGTACTTC. Its protein is CSAGSIAGGKYEQYF. J is TRBJ2-7 and V is TRBV20-1; 11 bases align to TRBD2. The CDR3 length is 15 residues. Germline V gene data show CDR1 as DFQATT and CDR2 as SNEGSKA (reference sequence). V dropped 5 bases and J dropped 4; count of bases not matched to a gene: 10.

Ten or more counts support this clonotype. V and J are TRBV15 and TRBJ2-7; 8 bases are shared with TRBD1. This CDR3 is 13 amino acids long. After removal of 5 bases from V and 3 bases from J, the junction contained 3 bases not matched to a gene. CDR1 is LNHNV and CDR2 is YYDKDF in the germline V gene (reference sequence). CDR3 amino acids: CATSEDRVYEQYF. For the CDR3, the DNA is TGTGCCACCAGCGAGGACAGGGTCTACGAGCAGTACTTC.

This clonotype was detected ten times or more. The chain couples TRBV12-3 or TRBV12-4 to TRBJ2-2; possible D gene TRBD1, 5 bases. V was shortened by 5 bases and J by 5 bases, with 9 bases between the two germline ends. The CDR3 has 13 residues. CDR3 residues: CASSNQGTGELFF. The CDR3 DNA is TGTGCCAGCAGTAACCAGGGAACCGGGGAGCTGTTTTTT.

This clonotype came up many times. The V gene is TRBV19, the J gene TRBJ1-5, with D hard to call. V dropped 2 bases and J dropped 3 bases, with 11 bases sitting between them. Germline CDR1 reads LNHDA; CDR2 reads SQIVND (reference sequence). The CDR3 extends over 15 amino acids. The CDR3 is CASSIRWTDNQPQHF. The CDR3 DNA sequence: TGTGCCAGTAGTATAAGATGGACGGACAATCAGCCCCAGCATTTT.

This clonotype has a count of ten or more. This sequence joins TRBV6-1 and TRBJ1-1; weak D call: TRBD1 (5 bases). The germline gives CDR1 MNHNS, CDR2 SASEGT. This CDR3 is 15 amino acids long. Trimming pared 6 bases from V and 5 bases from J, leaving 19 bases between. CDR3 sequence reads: CASRSGAGSGTEAFF. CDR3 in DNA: TGTGCCAGCAGGTCCGGGGCAGGGAGCGGGACTGAAGCTTTCTTT.

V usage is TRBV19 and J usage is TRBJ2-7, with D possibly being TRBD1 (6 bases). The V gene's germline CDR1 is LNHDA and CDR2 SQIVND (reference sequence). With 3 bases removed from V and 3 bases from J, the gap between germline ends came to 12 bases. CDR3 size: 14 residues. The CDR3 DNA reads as TGTGCCAGTAGTATCACGGGACATCTCTACGAGCAGTACTTC. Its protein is CASSITGHLYEQYF.

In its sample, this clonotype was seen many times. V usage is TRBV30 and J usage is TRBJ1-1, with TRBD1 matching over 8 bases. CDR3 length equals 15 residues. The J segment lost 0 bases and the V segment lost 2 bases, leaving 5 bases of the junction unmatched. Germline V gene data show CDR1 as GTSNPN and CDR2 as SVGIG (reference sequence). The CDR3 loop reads CAWSTGQGLNTEAFF. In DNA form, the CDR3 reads TGTGCCTGGAGTACAGGACAGGGCCTGAACACTGAAGCTTTCTTT.

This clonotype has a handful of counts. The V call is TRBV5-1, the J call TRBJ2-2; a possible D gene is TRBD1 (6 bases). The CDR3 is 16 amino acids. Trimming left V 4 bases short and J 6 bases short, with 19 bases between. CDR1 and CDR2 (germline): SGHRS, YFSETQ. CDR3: CASSVTGDPGAGELFF. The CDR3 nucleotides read TGCGCCAGCAGCGTGACAGGCGATCCTGGCGCCGGGGAGCTGTTTTTT.

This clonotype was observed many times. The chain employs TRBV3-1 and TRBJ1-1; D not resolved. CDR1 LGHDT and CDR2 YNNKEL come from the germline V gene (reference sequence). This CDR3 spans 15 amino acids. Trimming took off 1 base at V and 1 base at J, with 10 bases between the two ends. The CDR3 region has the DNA TGTGCCAGCAGCCAAGTGGGCACCTCGAACACTGAAGCTTTCTTT. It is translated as CASSQVGTSNTEAFF.

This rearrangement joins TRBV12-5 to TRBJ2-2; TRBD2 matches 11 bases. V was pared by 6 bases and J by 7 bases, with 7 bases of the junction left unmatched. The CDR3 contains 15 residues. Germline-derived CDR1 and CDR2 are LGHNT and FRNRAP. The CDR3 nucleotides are TGTGCTAGTGGCAAACTAGCGGGAGATATCGGGGAGCTGTTTTTT. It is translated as CASGKLAGDIGELFF.

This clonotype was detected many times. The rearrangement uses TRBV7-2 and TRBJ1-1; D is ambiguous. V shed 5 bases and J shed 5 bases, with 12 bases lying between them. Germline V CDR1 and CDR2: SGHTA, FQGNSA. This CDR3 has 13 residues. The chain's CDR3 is CASSPLRRTEAFF. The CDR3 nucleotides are TGTGCCAGCAGCCCGCTTAGGAGGACTGAAGCTTTCTTT. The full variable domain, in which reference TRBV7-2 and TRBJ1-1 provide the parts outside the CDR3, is GAGVSQSPSNKVTEKGKDVELRCDPISGHTALYWYRQSLGQGLEFLIYFQGNSAPDKSGLPSDRFSAERTGGSVSTLTIQRTQQEDSAVYLCASSPLRRTEAFFGQGTRLTVV.

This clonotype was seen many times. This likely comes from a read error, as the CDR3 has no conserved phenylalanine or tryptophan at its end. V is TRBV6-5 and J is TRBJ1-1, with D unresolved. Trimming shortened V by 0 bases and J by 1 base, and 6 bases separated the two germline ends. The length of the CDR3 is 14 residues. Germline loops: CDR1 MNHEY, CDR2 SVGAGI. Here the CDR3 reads CASSYSKWNTEAFL. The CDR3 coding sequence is TGTGCCAGCAGTTACTCGAAGTGGAACACTGAAGCTTTCCTT.

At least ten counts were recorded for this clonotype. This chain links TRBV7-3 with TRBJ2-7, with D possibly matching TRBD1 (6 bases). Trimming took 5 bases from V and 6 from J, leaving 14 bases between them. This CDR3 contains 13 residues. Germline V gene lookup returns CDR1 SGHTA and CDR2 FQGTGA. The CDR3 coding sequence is TGTGCCAGCAGCCCGGGCCGAGGGGGCGAGCAGTACTTC. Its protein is CASSPGRGGEQYF.

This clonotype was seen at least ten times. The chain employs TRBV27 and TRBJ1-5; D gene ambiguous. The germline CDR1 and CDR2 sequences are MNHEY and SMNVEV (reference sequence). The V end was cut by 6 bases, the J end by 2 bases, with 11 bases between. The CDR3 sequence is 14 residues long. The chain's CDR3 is CASRPAGGNQPQHF. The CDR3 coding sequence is TGTGCCAGCAGACCGGCGGGAGGCAATCAGCCCCAGCATTTT.

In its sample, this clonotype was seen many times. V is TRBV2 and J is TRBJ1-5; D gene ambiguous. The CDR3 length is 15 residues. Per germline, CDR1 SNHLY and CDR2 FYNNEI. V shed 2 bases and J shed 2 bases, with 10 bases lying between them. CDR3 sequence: CASSEKRVGNQPQHF. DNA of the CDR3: TGTGCCAGCAGTGAAAAGAGGGTAGGCAATCAGCCCCAGCATTTT. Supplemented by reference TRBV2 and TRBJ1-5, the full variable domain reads EPEVTQTPSHQVTQMGQEVILRCVPISNHLYFYWYRQILGQKVEFLVSFYNNEISEKSEIFDDQFSVERPDGSNFTLKIRSTKLEDSAMYFCASSEKRVGNQPQHFGDGTRLSIL.

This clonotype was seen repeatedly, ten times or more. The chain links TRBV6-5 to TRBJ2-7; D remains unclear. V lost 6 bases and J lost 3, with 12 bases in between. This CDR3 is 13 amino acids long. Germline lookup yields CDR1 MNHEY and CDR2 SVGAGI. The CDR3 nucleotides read TGTGCCAGCAGAGGGCCTCTTTTCTACGAGCAGTACTTC. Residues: CASRGPLFYEQYF.

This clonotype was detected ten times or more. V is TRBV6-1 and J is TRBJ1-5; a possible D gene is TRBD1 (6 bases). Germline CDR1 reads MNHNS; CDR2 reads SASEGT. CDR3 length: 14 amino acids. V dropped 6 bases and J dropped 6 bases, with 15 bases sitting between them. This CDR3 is CASSSNRVSQPQHF. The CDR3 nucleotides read TGTGCCAGCAGCTCTAACAGGGTTAGTCAGCCCCAGCATTTT.

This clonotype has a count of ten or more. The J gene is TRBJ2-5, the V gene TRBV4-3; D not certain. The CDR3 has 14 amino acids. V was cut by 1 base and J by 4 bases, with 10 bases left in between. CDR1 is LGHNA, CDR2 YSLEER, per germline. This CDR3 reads CASSQGIGGETQYF. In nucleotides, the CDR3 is TGCGCCAGCAGCCAAGGGATAGGCGGAGAGACCCAGTACTTC.

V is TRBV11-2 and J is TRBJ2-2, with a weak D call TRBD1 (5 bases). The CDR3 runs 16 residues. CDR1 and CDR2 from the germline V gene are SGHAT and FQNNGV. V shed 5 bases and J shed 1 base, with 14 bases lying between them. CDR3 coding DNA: TGTGCCAGCAGCGTACAGGCCCCCGGGAACACCGGGGAGCTGTTTTTT. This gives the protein CASSVQAPGNTGELFF. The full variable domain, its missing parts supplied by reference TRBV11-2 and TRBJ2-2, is EAGVAQSPRYKIIEKRQSVAFWCNPISGHATLYWYQQILGQGPKLLIQFQNNGVVDDSQLPKDRFSAERLKGVDSTLKIQPAKLEDSAVYLCASSVQAPGNTGELFFGEGSRLTVL.

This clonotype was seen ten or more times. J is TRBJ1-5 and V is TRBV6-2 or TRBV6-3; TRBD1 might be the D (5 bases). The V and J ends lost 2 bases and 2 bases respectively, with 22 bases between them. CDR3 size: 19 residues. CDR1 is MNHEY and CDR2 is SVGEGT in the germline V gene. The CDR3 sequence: CASSYPLGTPGGGNQPQHF. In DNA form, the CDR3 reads TGTGCCAGCAGTTACCCTTTAGGGACGCCGGGCGGTGGCAATCAGCCCCAGCATTTT.

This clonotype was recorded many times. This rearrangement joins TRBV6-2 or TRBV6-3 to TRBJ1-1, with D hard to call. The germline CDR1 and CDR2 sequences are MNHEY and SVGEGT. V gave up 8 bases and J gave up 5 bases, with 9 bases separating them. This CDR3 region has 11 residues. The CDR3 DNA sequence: TGTGCCAGCTTAGAAAGGACTGAAGCTTTCTTT. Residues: CASLERTEAFF.

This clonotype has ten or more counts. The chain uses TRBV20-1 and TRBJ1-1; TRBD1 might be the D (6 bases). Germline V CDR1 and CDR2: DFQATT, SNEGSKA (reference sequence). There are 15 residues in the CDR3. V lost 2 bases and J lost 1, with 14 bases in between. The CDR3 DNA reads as TGCAGTGCTAGATCGGGAAGAGGGGGGAACACTGAAGCTTTCTTT. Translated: CSARSGRGGNTEAFF.

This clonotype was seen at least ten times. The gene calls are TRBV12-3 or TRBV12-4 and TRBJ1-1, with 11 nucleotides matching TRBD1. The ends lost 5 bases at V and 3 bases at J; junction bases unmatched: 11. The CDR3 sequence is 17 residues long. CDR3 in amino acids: CASSLWTGGMLYTEAFF. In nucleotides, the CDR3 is TGTGCCAGCAGTCTGTGGACAGGGGGCATGCTGTACACTGAAGCTTTCTTT.

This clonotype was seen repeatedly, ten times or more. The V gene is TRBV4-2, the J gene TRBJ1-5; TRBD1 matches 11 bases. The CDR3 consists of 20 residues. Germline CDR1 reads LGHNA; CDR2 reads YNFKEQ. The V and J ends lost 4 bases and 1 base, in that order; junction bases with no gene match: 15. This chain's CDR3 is CASSPPAGTGGDGSNQPQHF. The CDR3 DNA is TGTGCCAGCAGCCCTCCCGCCGGGACAGGGGGTGATGGAAGCAATCAGCCCCAGCATTTT.

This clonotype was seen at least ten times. This CDR3 reads CATSVPGQPHDEQYF. The CDR3 nucleotides are TGTGCCACCAGCGTGCCGGGACAGCCCCACGACGAGCAGTACTTC. The genes are TRBV24-1 and TRBJ2-7; 7 bases are a match to TRBD1. Looked up from germline, CDR1 is KGHDR and CDR2 is SFDVKD. After removal of 7 bases from V and 5 bases from J, the junction contained 13 bases not matched to a gene. CDR3 length equals 15 residues.